These T cell receptor beta chains were read from a single sample in a study of T cells after yellow fever vaccination. TCRdb analysed the 5' RACE reads with MiXCR anew, one entry per CDR3 protein. The sample comprises 320,000 or so distinct CDR3 sequences, 7% to 9% of which are singletons, and 17% rests with the top ten. Sequenced here: PBMCs, sampled approximately 40 days after the first yellow fever vaccination. The receptors were gathered from a man aged 18 to 30 who received the YFV17D yellow fever vaccine. The CDR3 runs from the conserved cysteine through the conserved F or W. The D gene is left open where the match is weak.

-	TRBV14	TRBJ2-3	CAGVGRAGALTDTQYF
TRBD2	TRBV20-1	TRBJ2-3	CSARGAGRTDTQYF
-	TRBV21-1	TRBJ2-7	CASSKQLFYEQYF
TRBD1	TRBV6-1	TRBJ1-6	CASSHGGQGSSPLHF
-	TRBV27	TRBJ2-2	CASSGGRTENTGELFF
-	TRBV6-5	TRBJ2-3	CASSYLGTTDTQYF
-	TRBV7-9	TRBJ1-1	CASRNSYGETEAFF
-	TRBV11-2	TRBJ2-1	CASSLVPGHEQFF
TRBD1	TRBV15	TRBJ2-5	CATSSIRQGPQETQYF
TRBD2	TRBV28	TRBJ2-2	CASGLAGDHQGGELFF
TRBD1	TRBV29-1	TRBJ1-5	CSVATGNHQPQHF
-	TRBV5-1	TRBJ2-1	CASSLRRLSSYNEQFF
-	TRBV5-1	TRBJ1-6	CASSLEGQARSPLHF
-	TRBV7-2	TRBJ1-1	CASSSRALGTEAFF
TRBD1	TRBV7-9	TRBJ1-5	CASSQTGTGVSQPQHF
-	TRBV7-2	TRBJ1-3	CASSPYISGNTIYF